Listed below are T cell receptor beta chains from one sample, sequenced in a study of neurological immune-mediated disorders. TCRdb processed the 5' RACE reads anew with MiXCR; each CDR3 protein has one entry. The table records tens of thousands of distinct CDR3 sequences, roughly 3.5% of them present only once. The sequencing sample was made of PBMCs. These receptors were taken from a woman in her 50s with multiple sclerosis. Each CDR3 is given without its conserved first and last residue.

V gene | CDR3 protein
TRBV7-2 | ASSRLRGVTANSPLH
TRBV7-3 | ASSLTRNSYEQY
TRBV7-9 | ASITQGGTNNEQF
TRBV7-2 | ATAHINYGYT
TRBV7-6 | ASSLGVRGRWMGATDTQY
TRBV4-3 | ASSQRETNEKLF
TRBV7-9 | ASSPGMGGNTIY
TRBV5-1 | ASSLDGGTGAYEQY
TRBV3-1 | ASSQLQNSPLH
TRBV5-1 | ASSLWRAVETDTQY
TRBV20-1 | SAREGRVPTEAF
TRBV5-1 | ASSLEGQDYGYT
TRBV25-1 | ASSATSGGDNEQF
TRBV20-1 | SATKGYEQY
TRBV20-1 | SARGVGSYEQY
TRBV7-2 | ASSSDSLKQY
TRBV20-1 | SAKTGGMAF
TRBV20-1 | SARVQGVKYEQY
TRBV7-2 | ASNVGTGGTGELF
TRBV29-1 | SVGGRLAASYEQY
TRBV7-2 | ASSGTAQYQETQY
TRBV6-2/TRBV6-3 | ASRSSDRYEQY
TRBV5-1 | ASSISGPTTNEQF
TRBV6-4 | ASSDLAGGLNEQF
TRBV3-1 | ASSQSTGRKNEQF
TRBV12-3/TRBV12-4 | ASSFSRGPRNEQF
TRBV7-2 | ASRSPSPPETQY
TRBV20-1 | SARDPRGQGETEAF
TRBV5-5 | ASSISGGGRQPQH
TRBV5-6 | ASLGALLGTEAF
TRBV20-1 | SAREGPGRNQPQH
TRBV27 | ASSYSSGGGYNEQF
TRBV7-2 | ASSPTSGGYEQY
TRBV19 | ASSIRKPFTDTQY
TRBV5-1 | ASTDSYEQY
TRBV3-1 | ASSQDLAAEQY
TRBV27 | ASSLQQGNTIY
TRBV14 | ASSQPGQGIWSYEQY
TRBV27 | ASSSAGSEDTQY
TRBV19 | ASTILRDRQSPAF